One sample yielded the 27 T cell receptor beta chains listed below, sequenced in a study of cytomegalovirus exposure and HLA in healthy donors. 60 Vbeta and 13 Jbeta primers were used in PCR. Using immunoSEQ multiplex PCR, the repertoire was profiled, and TCRdb retains in-frame clones only, with some absent. The table has 150,000 to 200,000 clones, around 84% seen once. The sample comprised PBMCs. These receptors all come from a man between 18 and 29 years old in good health and CMV-seropositive.

This rearrangement joins TRBV6-5 to TRBJ2-5, with TRBD1 matching over 8 bases. The DNA end lines up better with TRBJ2-7; the J call may be wrong. CDR1 and CDR2 from the germline V gene are MNHEY and SVGAGI. This CDR3 contains 14 residues. CDR3 protein: CASSVATGGYEQYF. In nucleotides, the CDR3 is TGTGCCAGCAGTGTTGCCACAGGGGGCTACGAGCAGTACTTC.

The chain carries TRBV4-1 and TRBJ1-2, with 10 bases matching TRBD1. The CDR3 has 17 residues. CDR1 is MGHRA and CDR2 is YSYEKL in the germline V gene. Trimming cost V 0 bases and J 5 bases; bases outside gene matches: 9. DNA of the CDR3: TGCGCCAGCAGCCAAGACGCGGGACAGGGGAAAATTTATGGCTACACCTTC. Residues: CASSQDAGQGKIYGYTF.

The CDR3 here is CASSSGGRGQNEQFF. Written as DNA, the CDR3 is TGTGCCAGCAGCTCCGGCGGCAGGGGGCAAAATGAGCAGTTCTTC. This chain uses TRBV7-2 with TRBJ2-1, with TRBD1 matching 8 bases. Trimming removed 4 bases from V and 7 bases from J; junction bases left unmatched: 9. The CDR3 totals 15 residues. Germline V gives CDR1 SGHTA, CDR2 FQGNSA.

In DNA, the CDR3 is TGTGCCAGCTCACCACCCCAGCGGGGGGACCCGGAGCAGTTCTTC. It encodes CASSPPQRGDPEQFF. J is TRBJ2-1 and V is TRBV18; 9 bases line up with TRBD2. The germline V gene encodes CDR1 KGHSH and CDR2 LQKENI. CDR3 length equals 15 residues. V was pared by 0 bases and J by 10 bases, with 7 bases of the junction left unmatched.

The chain joins TRBV6-5 to TRBJ1-2; 9 bases align to TRBD1. The CDR3 loop spans 14 amino acids. Germline-derived CDR1 and CDR2 are MNHEY and SVGAGI. V gave up 6 bases and J gave up 4 bases; unmatched junction bases: 6. DNA for the CDR3: TGTGCCAGCAGGGCACCGGGACAGGGCTATGGCTACACCTTC. Translating gives CASRAPGQGYGYTF.

The chain recombines TRBV7-2 with TRBJ1-3, with 8 bases identical to TRBD1. This CDR3 region has 17 residues. Germline V lookup: CDR1 SGHTA, CDR2 FQGNSA. The V gene end was trimmed by 5 bases and the J gene end by 4 bases; junction bases not matched to a gene: 13. The CDR3, as DNA: TGTGCCAGCAGCCCGACCAACAGGGGGGATACCGGAAACACCATATATTTT. Translation: CASSPTNRGDTGNTIYF.

V is TRBV4-1 and J is TRBJ2-2, with 10 positions matching TRBD2. Germline trimming cut 0 bases from V and 3 bases from J; bases unmatched to any gene: 4. The CDR3 spans 17 residues. In germline, CDR1 is MGHRA, CDR2 YSYEKL. The CDR3, as DNA: TGCGCCAGCAGCCAAGAGGGTAGCGGGGGGTACACCGGGGAGCTGTTTTTT. As protein: CASSQEGSGGYTGELFF.

The genes are TRBV18 and TRBJ2-5; unclear D gene. Per the germline V gene, CDR1 is KGHSH and CDR2 is LQKENI. The CDR3 runs 15 residues. Trimming shortened V by 2 bases and J by 2 bases, and 12 bases separated the two germline ends. CDR3 in amino acids: CASSPTAANQETQYF. In DNA, the CDR3 is TGTGCCAGCTCACCAACGGCGGCGAATCAAGAGACCCAGTACTTC.

The CDR3 DNA reads as TGTGCCAGCAGCCCGGGGGGACCGAATATCTATGGCTACACCTTC. Translated: CASSPGGPNIYGYTF. The J gene is TRBJ1-2, the V gene TRBV7-2; possible D gene TRBD1, 5 bases. V was trimmed by 5 bases and J by 4 bases, leaving 17 bases between them. Germline assignment: CDR1 SGHTA and CDR2 FQGNSA. This CDR3 has 15 residues.

V and J are TRBV19 and TRBJ1-6; 7 nucleotides align to TRBD1. The V segment lost 6 bases and the J segment 10 bases; nucleotides outside the gene matches: 9. Germline values: CDR1 LNHDA, CDR2 SQIVND (reference sequence). The CDR3 contains 14 residues. The CDR3 sequence is CASSYNRGRSPLHF. DNA of the CDR3: TGTGCCAGTAGCTACAACAGGGGACGGTCACCCCTCCACTTT.

This rearrangement joins TRBV6-5 to TRBJ2-7, with 11 bases lining up with TRBD2. The CDR3 runs 15 residues. V lost 2 bases and J lost 4; bases outside the gene matches: 4. Germline assignment: CDR1 MNHEY and CDR2 SVGAGI. The CDR3 loop is CASSYATSGVYEQYF. The CDR3 bases are TGTGCCAGCAGTTACGCGACTAGCGGGGTGTACGAGCAGTACTTC.

This chain connects TRBV4-3 to TRBJ2-2; TRBD2 aligns across 7 bases. This CDR3 region has 16 residues. Germline V gene sequence: CDR1 LGHNA, CDR2 YSLEER. V lost 1 base and J lost 2; bases outside the gene matches: 4. Here the CDR3 reads CASSQAPSGNTGELFF. The CDR3 region has the DNA TGCGCCAGCAGCCAAGCACCTAGCGGCAACACCGGGGAGCTGTTTTTT.

This rearrangement joins TRBV19 to TRBJ2-3, with 8 bases that match TRBD2. Germline lookup yields CDR1 LNHDA and CDR2 SQIVND (reference sequence). J gave up 1 base and V 4 bases, and 7 bases lay outside the gene matches. The CDR3 covers 16 residues. The chain's CDR3 is CASSSGGPSGTDTQYF. The CDR3 coding sequence is TGTGCCAGTAGTAGCGGGGGGCCCTCTGGCACAGATACGCAGTATTTT.

J is TRBJ1-4 and V is TRBV30, with 8 positions matching TRBD1. The CDR3 contains 14 residues. CDR1 and CDR2 (germline): GTSNPN, SVGIG (reference sequence). The J segment lost 5 bases and the V segment lost 1 base, leaving 3 bases of the junction unmatched. CDR3 sequence: CAWSGTGGNEKLFF. The CDR3 nucleotides are TGTGCCTGGAGTGGAACAGGGGGGAATGAAAAACTGTTTTTT.

V and J are TRBV10-3 and TRBJ2-3; D is perhaps TRBD2 (5 bases). From germline, CDR1 is ENHRY and CDR2 SYGVKD. The CDR3 is made up of 14 amino acids. Trimming removed 7 bases at V and 2 bases at J, with 13 bases between. The CDR3 sequence: CAIKTAGPTDTQYF. The CDR3 coding sequence is TGTGCCATCAAGACCGCGGGTCCCACAGATACGCAGTATTTT.

The V call is TRBV6-4, the J call TRBJ2-7; the match to TRBD2 covers 11 bases. V was clipped by 2 bases and J by 0 bases; unmatched bases: 3. The CDR3 sequence is 16 residues long. CDR1 and CDR2 (germline): MRHNA, SNTAGT. CDR3 protein: CASSDPTSGSSYEQYF. Written as DNA, the CDR3 is TGTGCCAGCAGTGACCCAACTAGCGGGAGCTCCTACGAGCAGTACTTC.

The chain combines TRBV7-8 with TRBJ2-5, with 9 bases matching TRBD1. Trimming at V came to 5 bases and at J to 4 bases, leaving 11 bases not matched to a gene. The CDR3 consists of 16 residues. Germline lookup yields CDR1 SGHVS and CDR2 FQNEAQ. The CDR3 bases are TGTGCCAGCAGCCTACTGAAAGGGACAGGGCGAGAGACCCAGTACTTC. Its translation is CASSLLKGTGRETQYF.

The genes are TRBV2 and TRBJ2-1, with 10 bases identical to TRBD2. The V and J ends lost 6 bases and 3 bases, in that order; junction bases with no gene match: 8. The germline gives CDR1 SNHLY, CDR2 FYNNEI. The CDR3 runs 16 residues. CDR3 DNA: TGTGCCAGCAGAGAATTTATAGCGGGGGGCTACAATGAGCAGTTCTTC. This gives the protein CASREFIAGGYNEQFF.

This sequence joins TRBV7-2 and TRBJ1-2; D gene unclear. V lost 7 bases and J 7 bases, leaving 13 bases between the germline ends. Germline values: CDR1 SGHTA, CDR2 FQGNSA. The CDR3 is made up of 12 amino acids. DNA for the CDR3: TGTGCCAGCAACTTCGGGGTGCGTGGCTACACCTTC. Residues: CASNFGVRGYTF. The whole variable domain, filled in from reference TRBV7-2 and TRBJ1-2, reads GAGVSQSPSNKVTEKGKDVELRCDPISGHTALYWYRQSLGQGLEFLIYFQGNSAPDKSGLPSDRFSAERTGGSVSTLTIQRTQQEDSAVYLCASNFGVRGYTFGSGTRLTVV.

This clone was counted a single time. The gene calls are TRBV6-5 and TRBJ1-5, with TRBD1 identical over 9 bases. This CDR3 is 14 amino acids long. Germline CDR1 reads MNHEY; CDR2 reads SVGAGI. The ends lost 2 bases at V and 5 bases at J; junction bases unmatched: 1. CDR3 sequence: CASSYNRGHQPQHF. Here the CDR3 DNA reads TGTGCCAGCAGTTACAACAGGGGGCATCAGCCCCAGCATTTT.

This clone was detected only once. The DNA for the CDR3 is TGTGCCAGCAGCACGCGGACAGGGCCGAACACTGAAGCTTTCTTT. This translates into CASSTRTGPNTEAFF. The J gene is TRBJ1-1, the V gene TRBV7-2, with TRBD1 matching 8 bases. Germline CDR1 SGHTA, CDR2 FQGNSA. The V segment lost 5 bases and the J segment 1 base; nucleotides outside the gene matches: 6. This CDR3 has 15 residues.

This chain joins TRBV18 and TRBJ2-7, with D perhaps TRBD2 (6 bases). CDR1 and CDR2 from the germline V gene are KGHSH and LQKENI. Trimming took off 5 bases at V and 6 bases at J, with 20 bases between the two ends. The CDR3 totals 15 residues. CDR3 coding DNA: TGTGCCAGCTCAAACTTACTGACGGGAGCTTCCGAGCAGTACTTC. Translated, it gives CASSNLLTGASEQYF.

The V and J genes are TRBV6-1 and TRBJ1-5; 11 bases line up with TRBD1. With V trimmed by 8 bases and J by 3 bases, 3 bases remained unmatched. This CDR3 region has 14 residues. The germline V gene has CDR1 MNHNS and CDR2 SASEGT. The CDR3 DNA reads TGTGCCAGCGGGGGACAGGGGGTCAATCAGCCCCAGCATTTT. Translated, it gives CASGGQGVNQPQHF.

The chain uses TRBV27 and TRBJ2-3; D is possibly TRBD2 (6 bases). Trimming removed 9 bases from V and 2 bases from J, with 15 bases in between. The germline CDR1 and CDR2 sequences are MNHEY and SMNVEV (reference sequence). The CDR3 runs 14 residues. CDR3 nucleotides: TGTGCCAGTGGGGGACTTGCCGACACAGATACGCAGTATTTT. Protein sequence: CASGGLADTDTQYF.

J is TRBJ2-7 and V is TRBV9; 8 bases map to TRBD1. From germline, CDR1 is SGDLS and CDR2 YYNGEE. The CDR3 spans 14 residues. Trimming cost V 3 bases and J 6 bases; bases outside gene matches: 8. The CDR3 region is CASSGRTGYGEQYF. The CDR3 bases are TGTGCCAGCAGCGGGAGGACAGGGTACGGCGAGCAGTACTTC.

The chain uses TRBV5-8 and TRBJ1-1; the D is unclear. CDR1 and CDR2 (germline): SGHTS, YDEGEE. The CDR3 sequence is 12 residues long. Trimming shortened V by 1 base and J by 3 bases, and 4 bases separated the two germline ends. The CDR3 is CASSLLYTEAFF. DNA of the CDR3: TGTGCCAGCAGCTTGCTCTACACTGAAGCTTTCTTT.

The chain joins TRBV30 to TRBJ1-2, with 7 positions matching TRBD1. This CDR3 is built from 13 residues. Germline lookup yields CDR1 GTSNPN and CDR2 SVGIG (reference sequence). The junction had 12 bases not matched to a gene; V was cut back by 4 bases and J by 10 bases. The CDR3 nucleotides are TGTGCCTGGAACAGGGGAGGATACGAGGACTACACCTTC. Translation gives CAWNRGGYEDYTF.